Sequencing of this TCR beta chain was carried out in a study of blood T cell repertoires in COVID-19. Study in general: Samples representing acute and convalescent COVID-19 were sourced from the United States, Italy and Spain.

The CDR3 spans 14 residues. V dropped 1 base and J dropped 4; count of bases not matched to a gene: 2. Germline V lookup: CDR1 SGHRS, CDR2 YFSETQ. Study processing details: Scientists estimated how many nucleated cells there were by amplifying reference gene primers. Sequencing used immunoSEQ multiplex PCR; TCRdb keeps in-frame clones, though not all of them. That table is the source of V, J and clone size, and D and trimming were worked out from the DNA. The data show tens of thousands of clones, approximately 89% seen once. This TCR was recovered from a human donor with active COVID-19. The donor label of this sample is uncertain. Sequencing was done on a sample of peripheral blood. J is TRBJ2-1 and V is TRBV5-1; 7 nucleotides line up with TRBD2. In nucleotides, the CDR3 is TGCGCCAGCAGCTTGAGCGGGGAGTACAATGAGCAGTTCTTC. This encodes CASSLSGEYNEQFF.